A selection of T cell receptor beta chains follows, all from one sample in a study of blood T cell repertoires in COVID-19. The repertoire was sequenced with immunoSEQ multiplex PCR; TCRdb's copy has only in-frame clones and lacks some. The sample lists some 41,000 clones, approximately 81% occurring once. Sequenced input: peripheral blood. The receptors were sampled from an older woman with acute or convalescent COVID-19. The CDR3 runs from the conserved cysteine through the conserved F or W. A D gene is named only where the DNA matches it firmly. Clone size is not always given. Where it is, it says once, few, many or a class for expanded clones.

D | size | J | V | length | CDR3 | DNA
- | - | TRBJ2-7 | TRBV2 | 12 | CASQKGSYEQYF | TGTGCCAGCCAAAAGGGGTCCTACGAGCAGTACTTC
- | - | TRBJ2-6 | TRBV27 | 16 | CASSFDFRGGANVLTF | TGTGCCAGCAGTTTTGACTTCCGCGGTGGGGCCAACGTCCTGACTTTC
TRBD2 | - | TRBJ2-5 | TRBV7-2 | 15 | CASSLAWGLGEHQYF | TGTGCCAGCAGCTTAGCCTGGGGACTAGGAGAACACCAGTACTTC
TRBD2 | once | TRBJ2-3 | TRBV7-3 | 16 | CASSLRTSGSGDTQYF | TGTGCCAGCAGCTTACGGACTAGCGGTTCTGGAGATACGCAGTATTTT
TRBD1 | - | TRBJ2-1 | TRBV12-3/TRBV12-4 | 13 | CASLTGSLNEQFF | TGTGCCAGCCTGACAGGGTCTCTCAATGAGCAGTTCTTC
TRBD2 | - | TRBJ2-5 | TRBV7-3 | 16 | CASSLTLAGGQETQYF | TGTGCCAGCAGCTTAACCTTGGCGGGAGGGCAAGAGACCCAGTACTTC
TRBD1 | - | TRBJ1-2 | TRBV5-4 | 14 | CASSLETGGWSYTF | TGTGCCAGCAGCTTGGAAACAGGGGGCTGGAGCTACACCTTC
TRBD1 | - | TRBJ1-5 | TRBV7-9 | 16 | CASSKGQGGGNQPQHF | TGTGCCAGCAGCAAAGGACAGGGGGGAGGCAATCAGCCCCAGCATTTT
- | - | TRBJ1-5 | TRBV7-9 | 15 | CASSSFGQTNQPQHF | TGTGCCAGCAGCTCGTTCGGACAGACAAATCAGCCCCAGCATTTT
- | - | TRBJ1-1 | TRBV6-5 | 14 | CASSYRGQGTEAFF | TGTGCCAGCAGTTACCGAGGTCAGGGTACTGAAGCTTTCTTT
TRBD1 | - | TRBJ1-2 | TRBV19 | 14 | CATSETGEGYGYTF | TGTGCCACCTCCGAGACAGGGGAGGGCTATGGCTACACCTTC